This entry is about one T cell receptor beta chain. The entry originates in a study of brain metastases from non-small cell lung cancer. Sequenced by immunoSEQ multiplex PCR; TCRdb stores in-frame clones only, minus some. The table has fewer than 3,500 clones, roughly 82% seen once. V lost 6 bases to trimming and J lost 7 bases, with 9 bases between them. The CDR3 runs to 10 residues. Per germline, CDR1 SQVTM and CDR2 ANQGSEA. V gene TRBV29-1 combines with J gene TRBJ1-2; D is possibly TRBD1 (5 bases). The sample taken for sequencing was primary lung tumor tissue. This receptor was taken from a donor at least 40 years old with non-small cell lung cancer. Here the CDR3 DNA reads TGCAGCGTGGGGGGTGCTGGCTACACCTTC. Residues: CSVGGAGYTF.